This entry concerns a single T cell receptor (beta chain). Its antigen is not known. Libraries were prepared by immunoSEQ multiplex PCR; TCRdb keeps only in-frame clonotypes and omits some of them. The sample lists roughly 1,800,000 clones; about 94% were seen once. The CDR3 is 15 amino acids. V shed 3 bases, J shed 6 bases, and the junction held 3 bases outside the gene matches. CDR1 and CDR2 from the germline V gene are MGHRA and YSYEKL. Terminally differentiated effector memory CD45RA+ cells were excluded from the naive CD8 cells, which were CD45RO-negative and positively selected for CCR7. This specimen belongs to a study of shared clonotypes between healthy human individuals. Findings of the study overall: All-four-donor shared clonotypes had higher generation probabilities than non-shared clonotypes did.

The J gene is TRBJ2-1, the V gene TRBV4-1, with 12 bases fitting TRBD2. This sequence originates from a young man in good health. The source material was naive CD8+ T cells sorted from blood. This CDR3 is CASSQTSGRANEQFF. DNA of the CDR3: TGCGCCAGCAGCCAGACTAGCGGGAGAGCCAATGAGCAGTTCTTC.